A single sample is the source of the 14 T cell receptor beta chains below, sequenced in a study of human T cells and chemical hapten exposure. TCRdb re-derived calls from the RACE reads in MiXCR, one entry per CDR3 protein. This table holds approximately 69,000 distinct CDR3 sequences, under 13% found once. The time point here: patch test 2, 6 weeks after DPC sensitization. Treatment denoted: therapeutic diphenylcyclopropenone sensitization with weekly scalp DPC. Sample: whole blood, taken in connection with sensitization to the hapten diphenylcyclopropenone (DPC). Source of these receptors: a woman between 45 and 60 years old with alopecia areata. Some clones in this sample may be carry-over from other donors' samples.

The DNA for the CDR3 is TGCGCCAGCAGCTTGGGATCGACGGAAGCTTTCTTT. It is translated as CASSLGSTEAFF. The V gene is TRBV5-1, the J gene TRBJ1-1; D not certain. The germline V gene encodes CDR1 SGHRS and CDR2 YFSETQ. There are 12 residues in the CDR3. V was trimmed by 0 bases and J by 8 bases, leaving 8 bases between them.

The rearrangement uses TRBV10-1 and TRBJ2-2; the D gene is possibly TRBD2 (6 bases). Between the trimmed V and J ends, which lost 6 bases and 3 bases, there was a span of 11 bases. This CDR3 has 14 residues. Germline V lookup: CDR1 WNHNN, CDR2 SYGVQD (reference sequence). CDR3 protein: CASSLAPDTGELFF. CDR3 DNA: TGCGCCAGCAGCCTAGCGCCTGACACCGGGGAGCTGTTTTTT.

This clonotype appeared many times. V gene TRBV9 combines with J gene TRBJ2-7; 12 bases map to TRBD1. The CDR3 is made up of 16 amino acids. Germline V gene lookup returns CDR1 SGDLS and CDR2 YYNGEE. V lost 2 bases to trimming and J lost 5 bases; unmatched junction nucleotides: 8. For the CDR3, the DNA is TGTGCCAGCAGCGTCGACCCCGGGACAGGGGGCAACGAGCAGTACTTC. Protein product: CASSVDPGTGGNEQYF.

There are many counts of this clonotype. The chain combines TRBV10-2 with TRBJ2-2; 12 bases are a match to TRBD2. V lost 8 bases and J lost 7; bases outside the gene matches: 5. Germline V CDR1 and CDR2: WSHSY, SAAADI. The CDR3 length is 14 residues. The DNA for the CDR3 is TGCGCCAGCGTCCCACTAGCGGGAGGCGGGGAGCTGTTTTTT. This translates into CASVPLAGGGELFF.

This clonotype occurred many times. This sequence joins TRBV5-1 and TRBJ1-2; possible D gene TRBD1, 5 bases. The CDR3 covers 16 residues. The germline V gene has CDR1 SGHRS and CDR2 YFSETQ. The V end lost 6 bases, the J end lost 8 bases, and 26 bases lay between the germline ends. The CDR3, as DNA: TGCGCCAGCACGACATCCGGGACGGACCAGTCACAAGGCTACACCTTC. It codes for CASTTSGTDQSQGYTF.

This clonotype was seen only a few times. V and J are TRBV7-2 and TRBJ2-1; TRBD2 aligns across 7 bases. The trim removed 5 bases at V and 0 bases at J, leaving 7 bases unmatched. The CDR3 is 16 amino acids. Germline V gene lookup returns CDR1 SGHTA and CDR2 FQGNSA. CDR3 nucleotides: TGTGCCAGCAGCGGGAGAAGCGGGGACTCCTACAATGAGCAGTTCTTC. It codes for CASSGRSGDSYNEQFF.

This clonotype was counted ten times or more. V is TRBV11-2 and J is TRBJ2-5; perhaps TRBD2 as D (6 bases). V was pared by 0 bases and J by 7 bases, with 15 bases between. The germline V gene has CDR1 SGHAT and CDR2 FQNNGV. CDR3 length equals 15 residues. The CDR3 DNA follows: TGTGCCAGCAGCTTAGAACTAGGATCGCGGGGGACCCAGTACTTC. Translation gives CASSLELGSRGTQYF. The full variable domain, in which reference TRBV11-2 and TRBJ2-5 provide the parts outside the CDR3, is EAGVAQSPRYKIIEKRQSVAFWCNPISGHATLYWYQQILGQGPKLLIQFQNNGVVDDSQLPKDRFSAERLKGVDSTLKIQPAKLEDSAVYLCASSLELGSRGTQYFGPGTRLLVL.

The CDR3: CASSFFGQTITDTQYF. The CDR3 region has the DNA TGTGCCAGCAGCTTCTTTGGACAGACCATCACAGATACGCAGTATTTT. The chain joins TRBV3-1 to TRBJ2-3; D perhaps matches TRBD1 (6 bases). CDR3 length: 16 residues. Germline CDR1 and CDR2: LGHDT and YNNKEL (reference sequence). Trimming took 5 bases from V and 2 from J, leaving 17 bases between them.

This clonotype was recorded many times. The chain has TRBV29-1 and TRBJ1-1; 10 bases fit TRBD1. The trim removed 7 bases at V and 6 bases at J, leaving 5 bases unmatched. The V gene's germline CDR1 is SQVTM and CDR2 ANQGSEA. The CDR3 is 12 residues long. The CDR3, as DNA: TGCAGCGCCAGACAGGGGGCTGCTGAAGCTTTCTTT. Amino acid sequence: CSARQGAAEAFF.

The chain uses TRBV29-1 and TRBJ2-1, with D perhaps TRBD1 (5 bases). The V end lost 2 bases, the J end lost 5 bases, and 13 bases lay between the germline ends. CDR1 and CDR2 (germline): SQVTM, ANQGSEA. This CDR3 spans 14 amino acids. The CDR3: CSVEPRAWDNEQFF. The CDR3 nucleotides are TGCAGCGTTGAACCCAGGGCTTGGGACAATGAGCAGTTCTTC.

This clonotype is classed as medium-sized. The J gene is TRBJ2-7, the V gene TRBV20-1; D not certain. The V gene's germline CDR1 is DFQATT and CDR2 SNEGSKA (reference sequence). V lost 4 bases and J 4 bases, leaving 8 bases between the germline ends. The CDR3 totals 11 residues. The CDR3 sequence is CSATQKYEQYF. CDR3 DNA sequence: TGCAGTGCTACCCAAAAGTACGAGCAGTACTTC.

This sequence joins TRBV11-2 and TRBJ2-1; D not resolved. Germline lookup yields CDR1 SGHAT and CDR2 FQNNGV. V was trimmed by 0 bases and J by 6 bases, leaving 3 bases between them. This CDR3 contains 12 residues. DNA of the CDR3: TGTGCCAGCAGCTTAGATCTCAATGAGCAGTTCTTC. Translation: CASSLDLNEQFF.

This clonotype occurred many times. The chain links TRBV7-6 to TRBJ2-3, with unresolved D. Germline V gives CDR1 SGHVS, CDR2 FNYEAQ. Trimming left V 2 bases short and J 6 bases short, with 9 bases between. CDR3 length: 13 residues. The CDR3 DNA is TGTGCCAGCAGCTTAAATATCGACGATACGCAGTATTTT. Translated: CASSLNIDDTQYF.

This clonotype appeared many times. CDR3 amino acids: CASTDATSGKTQYF. The DNA for the CDR3 is TGTGCCAGCACCGACGCGACTAGCGGTAAAACGCAGTATTTT. The rearrangement joins TRBV2 to TRBJ2-3; 9 positions agree with TRBD2. Looked up from germline, CDR1 is SNHLY and CDR2 is FYNNEI. The V gene end was trimmed by 7 bases and the J gene end by 9 bases; junction bases not matched to a gene: 11. This CDR3 comprises 14 residues.